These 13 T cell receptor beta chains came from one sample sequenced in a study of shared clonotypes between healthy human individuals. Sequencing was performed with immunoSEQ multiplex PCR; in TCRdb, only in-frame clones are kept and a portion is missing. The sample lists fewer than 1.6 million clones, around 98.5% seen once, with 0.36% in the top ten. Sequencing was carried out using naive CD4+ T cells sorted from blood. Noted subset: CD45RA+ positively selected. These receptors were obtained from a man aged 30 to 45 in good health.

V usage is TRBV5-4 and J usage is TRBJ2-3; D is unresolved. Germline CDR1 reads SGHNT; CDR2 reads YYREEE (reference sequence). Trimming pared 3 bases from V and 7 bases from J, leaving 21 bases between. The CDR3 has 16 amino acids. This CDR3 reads CASSSASTRSGHTQYF. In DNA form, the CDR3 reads TGTGCCAGCAGCTCGGCTTCGACAAGGTCGGGTCATACGCAGTATTTT. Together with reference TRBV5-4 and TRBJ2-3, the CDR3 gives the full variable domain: ETGVTQSPTHLIKTRGQQVTLRCSSQSGHNTVSWYQQALGQGPQFIFQYYREEENGRGNFPPRFSGLQFPNYSSELNVNALELDDSALYLCASSSASTRSGHTQYFGPGTRLTVL.

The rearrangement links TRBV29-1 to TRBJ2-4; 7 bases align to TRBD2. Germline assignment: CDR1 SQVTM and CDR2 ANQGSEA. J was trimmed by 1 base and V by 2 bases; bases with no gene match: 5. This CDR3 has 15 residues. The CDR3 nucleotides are TGCAGCGTTGAATCCGCGCGGGGGGCCAAAAACATTCAGTACTTC. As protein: CSVESARGAKNIQYF.

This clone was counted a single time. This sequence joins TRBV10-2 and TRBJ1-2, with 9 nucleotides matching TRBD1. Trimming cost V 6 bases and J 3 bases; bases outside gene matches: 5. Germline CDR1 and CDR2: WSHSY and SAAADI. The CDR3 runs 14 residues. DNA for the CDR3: TGCGCCAGCAGAGAGGACAGGGGTGACTATGGCTACACCTTC. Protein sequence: CASREDRGDYGYTF.

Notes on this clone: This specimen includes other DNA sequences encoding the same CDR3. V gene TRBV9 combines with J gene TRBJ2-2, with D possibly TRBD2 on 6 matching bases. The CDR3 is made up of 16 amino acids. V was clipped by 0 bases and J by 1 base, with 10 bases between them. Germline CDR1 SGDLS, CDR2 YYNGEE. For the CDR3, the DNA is TGTGCCAGCAGCGTAGTGAGTAGCGGGAACACCGGGGAGCTGTTTTTT. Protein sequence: CASSVVSSGNTGELFF.

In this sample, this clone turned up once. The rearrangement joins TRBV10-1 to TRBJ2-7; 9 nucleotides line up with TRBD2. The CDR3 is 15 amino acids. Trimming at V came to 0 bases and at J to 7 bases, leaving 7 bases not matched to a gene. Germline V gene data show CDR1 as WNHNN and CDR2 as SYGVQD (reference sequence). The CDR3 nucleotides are TGCGCCAGCAGTGAGTCCTCGACTAGCGGTAAAGAGCAGTACTTC. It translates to CASSESSTSGKEQYF.

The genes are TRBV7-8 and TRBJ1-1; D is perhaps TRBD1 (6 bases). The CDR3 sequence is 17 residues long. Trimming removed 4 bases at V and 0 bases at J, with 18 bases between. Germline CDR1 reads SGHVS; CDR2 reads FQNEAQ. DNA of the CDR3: TGTGCCAGCAGCTCGGGACACCCCCTTCTCATGAACACTGAAGCTTTCTTT. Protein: CASSSGHPLLMNTEAFF.

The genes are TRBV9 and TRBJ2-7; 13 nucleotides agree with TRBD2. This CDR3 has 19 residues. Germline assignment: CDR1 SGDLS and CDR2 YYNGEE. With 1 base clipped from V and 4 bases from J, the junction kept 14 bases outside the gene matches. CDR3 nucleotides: TGTGCCAGCAGCGTACCTCTTACAAGGACTAGCGGGAGAAAGTACGAGCAGTACTTC. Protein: CASSVPLTRTSGRKYEQYF.

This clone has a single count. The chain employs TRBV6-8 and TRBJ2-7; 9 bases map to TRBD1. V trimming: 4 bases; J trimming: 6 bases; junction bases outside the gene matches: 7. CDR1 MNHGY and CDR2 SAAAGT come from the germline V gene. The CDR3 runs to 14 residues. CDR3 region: CASSCTGTGCEQYF. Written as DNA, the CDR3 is TGTGCCAGCAGTTGTACCGGGACAGGGTGCGAGCAGTACTTC.

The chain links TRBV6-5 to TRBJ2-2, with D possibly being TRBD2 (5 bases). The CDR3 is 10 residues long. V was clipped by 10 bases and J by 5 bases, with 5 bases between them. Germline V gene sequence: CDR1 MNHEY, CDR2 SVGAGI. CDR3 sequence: CATGTGELFF. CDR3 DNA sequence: TGTGCCACGGGGACCGGGGAGCTGTTTTTT.

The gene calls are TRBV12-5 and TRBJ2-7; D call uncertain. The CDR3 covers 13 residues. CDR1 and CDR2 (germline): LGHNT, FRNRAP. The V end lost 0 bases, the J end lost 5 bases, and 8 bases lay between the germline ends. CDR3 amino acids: CASGLVRTHEQYF. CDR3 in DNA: TGTGCTAGTGGTTTGGTAAGGACCCACGAGCAGTACTTC. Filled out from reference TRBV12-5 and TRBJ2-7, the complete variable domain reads DARVTQTPRHKVTEMGQEVTMRCQPILGHNTVFWYRQTMMQGLELLAYFRNRAPLDDSGMPKDRFSAEMPDATLATLKIQPSEPRDSAVYFCASGLVRTHEQYFGPGTRLTVT.

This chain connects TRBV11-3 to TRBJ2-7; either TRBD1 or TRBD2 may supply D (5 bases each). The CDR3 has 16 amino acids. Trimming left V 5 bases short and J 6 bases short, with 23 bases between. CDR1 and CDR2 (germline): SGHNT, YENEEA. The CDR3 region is CASSPPGAGRTREQYF. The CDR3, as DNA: TGTGCCAGCAGCCCTCCCGGGGCAGGGCGGACTCGCGAGCAGTACTTC.

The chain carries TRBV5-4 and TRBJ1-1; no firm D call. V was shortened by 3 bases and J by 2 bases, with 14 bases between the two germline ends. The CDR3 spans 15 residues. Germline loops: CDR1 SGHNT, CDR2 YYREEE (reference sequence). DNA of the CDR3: TGTGCCAGCAGCTCCAGGTCTAACCTTAACACTGAAGCTTTCTTT. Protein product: CASSSRSNLNTEAFF.

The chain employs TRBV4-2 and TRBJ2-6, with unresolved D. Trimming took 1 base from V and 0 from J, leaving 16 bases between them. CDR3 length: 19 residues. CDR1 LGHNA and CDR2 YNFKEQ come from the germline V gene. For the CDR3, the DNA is TGTGCCAGCAGCCAAGTAGGTAGGACGAGGAGCTCTGGGGCCAACGTCCTGACTTTC. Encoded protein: CASSQVGRTRSSGANVLTF.